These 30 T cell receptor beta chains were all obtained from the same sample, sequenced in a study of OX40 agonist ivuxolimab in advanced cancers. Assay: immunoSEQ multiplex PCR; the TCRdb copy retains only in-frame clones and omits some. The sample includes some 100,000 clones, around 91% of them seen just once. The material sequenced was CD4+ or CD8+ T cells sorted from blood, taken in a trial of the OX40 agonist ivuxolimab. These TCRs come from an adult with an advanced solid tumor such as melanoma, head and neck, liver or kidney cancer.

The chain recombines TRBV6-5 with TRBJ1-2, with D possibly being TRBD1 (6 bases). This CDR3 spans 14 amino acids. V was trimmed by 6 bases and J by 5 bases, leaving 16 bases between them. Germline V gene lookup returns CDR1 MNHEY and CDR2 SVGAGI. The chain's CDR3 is CASSLGGGLYGYTF. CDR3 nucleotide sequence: TGTGCCAGCAGCTTGGGGGGGGGCCTATATGGCTACACCTTC.

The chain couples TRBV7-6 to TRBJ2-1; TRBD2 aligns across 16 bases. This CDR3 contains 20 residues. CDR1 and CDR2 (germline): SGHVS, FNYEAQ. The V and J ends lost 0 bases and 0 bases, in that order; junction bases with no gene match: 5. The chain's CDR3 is CASSLARGLAGGGSYNEQFF. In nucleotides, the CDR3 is TGTGCCAGCAGCTTAGCGCGGGGACTAGCGGGAGGGGGCTCCTACAATGAGCAGTTCTTC.

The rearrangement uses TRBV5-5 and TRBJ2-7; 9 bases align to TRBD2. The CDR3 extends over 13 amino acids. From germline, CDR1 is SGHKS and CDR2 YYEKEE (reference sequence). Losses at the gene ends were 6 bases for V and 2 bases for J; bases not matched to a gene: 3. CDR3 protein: CASKASGTYEQYF. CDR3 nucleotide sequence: TGTGCCAGCAAGGCTAGCGGGACCTACGAGCAGTACTTC.

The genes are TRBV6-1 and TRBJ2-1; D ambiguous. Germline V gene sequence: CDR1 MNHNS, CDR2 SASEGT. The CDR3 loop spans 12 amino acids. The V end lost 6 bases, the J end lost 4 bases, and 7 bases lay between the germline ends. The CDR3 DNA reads TGTGCCAGCAGCAAGGAATACAATGAGCAGTTCTTC. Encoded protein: CASSKEYNEQFF.

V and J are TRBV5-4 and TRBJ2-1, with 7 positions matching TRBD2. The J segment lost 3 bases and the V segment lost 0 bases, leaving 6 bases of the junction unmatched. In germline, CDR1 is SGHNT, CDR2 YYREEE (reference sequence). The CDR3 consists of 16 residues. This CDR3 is CASSLALSGDYNEQFF. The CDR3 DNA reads TGTGCCAGCAGCTTGGCCTTGAGCGGGGACTACAATGAGCAGTTCTTC. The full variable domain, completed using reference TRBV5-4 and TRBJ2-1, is ETGVTQSPTHLIKTRGQQVTLRCSSQSGHNTVSWYQQALGQGPQFIFQYYREEENGRGNFPPRFSGLQFPNYSSELNVNALELDDSALYLCASSLALSGDYNEQFFGPGTRLTVL.

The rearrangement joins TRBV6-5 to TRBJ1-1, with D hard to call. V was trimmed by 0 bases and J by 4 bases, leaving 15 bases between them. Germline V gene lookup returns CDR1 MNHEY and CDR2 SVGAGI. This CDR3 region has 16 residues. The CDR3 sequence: CASSYSAPSRGTEAFF. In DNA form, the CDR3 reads TGTGCCAGCAGTTACTCCGCCCCCTCACGGGGCACTGAAGCTTTCTTT.

The DNA for the CDR3 is TGCGCCAGCAGCTTGGGGCCTAGACAGGGCAGCTCTGGAAACACCATATATTTT. Encoded protein: CASSLGPRQGSSGNTIYF. The chain is built from TRBV5-1 and TRBJ1-3; 7 positions match TRBD1. Germline V lookup: CDR1 SGHRS, CDR2 YFSETQ. The CDR3 covers 18 residues. Germline trimming cut 0 bases from V and 0 bases from J; bases unmatched to any gene: 9.

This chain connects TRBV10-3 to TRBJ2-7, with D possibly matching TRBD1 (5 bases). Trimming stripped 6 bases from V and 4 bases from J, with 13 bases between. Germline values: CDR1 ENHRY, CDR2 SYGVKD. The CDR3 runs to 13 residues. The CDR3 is CAIRSVGLYEQYF. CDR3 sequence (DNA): TGTGCCATCAGGTCGGTGGGGCTGTACGAGCAGTACTTC.

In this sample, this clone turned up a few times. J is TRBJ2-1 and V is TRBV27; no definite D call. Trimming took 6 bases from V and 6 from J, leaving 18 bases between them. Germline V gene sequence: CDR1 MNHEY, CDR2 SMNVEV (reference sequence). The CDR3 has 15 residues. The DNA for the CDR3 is TGTGCCAGCAGCAAATTCCCCAGTAGCCTCAATGAGCAGTTCTTC. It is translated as CASSKFPSSLNEQFF.

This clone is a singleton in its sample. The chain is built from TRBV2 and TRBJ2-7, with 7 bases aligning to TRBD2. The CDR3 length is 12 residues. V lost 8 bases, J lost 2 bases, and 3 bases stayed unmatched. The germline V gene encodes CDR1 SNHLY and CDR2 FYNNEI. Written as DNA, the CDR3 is TGTGCCAGCGAGCGGGGACCCTACGAGCAGTACTTC. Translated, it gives CASERGPYEQYF.

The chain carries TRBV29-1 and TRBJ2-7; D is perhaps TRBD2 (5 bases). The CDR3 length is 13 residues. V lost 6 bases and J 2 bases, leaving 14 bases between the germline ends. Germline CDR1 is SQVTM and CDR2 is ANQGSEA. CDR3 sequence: CSVQRTGTYEQYF. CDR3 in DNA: TGCAGCGTCCAACGGACGGGGACCTACGAGCAGTACTTC.

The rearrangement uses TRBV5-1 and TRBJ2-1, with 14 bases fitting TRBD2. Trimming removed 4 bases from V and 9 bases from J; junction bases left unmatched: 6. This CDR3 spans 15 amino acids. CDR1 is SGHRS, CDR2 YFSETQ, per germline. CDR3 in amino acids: CASSRLAGGPGEQFF. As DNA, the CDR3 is TGCGCCAGCAGCAGACTAGCGGGAGGGCCGGGTGAGCAGTTCTTC.

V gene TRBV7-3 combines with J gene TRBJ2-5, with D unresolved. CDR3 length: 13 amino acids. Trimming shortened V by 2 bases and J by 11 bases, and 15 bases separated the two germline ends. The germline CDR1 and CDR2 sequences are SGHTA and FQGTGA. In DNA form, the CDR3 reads TGTGCCAGCAGCTTAGGGATTCGGAGCCAGCAGTACTTC. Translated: CASSLGIRSQQYF.

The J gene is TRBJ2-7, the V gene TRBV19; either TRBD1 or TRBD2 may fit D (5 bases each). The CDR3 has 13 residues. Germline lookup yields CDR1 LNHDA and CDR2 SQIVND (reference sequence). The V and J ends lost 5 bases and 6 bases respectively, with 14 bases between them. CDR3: CASSYPTGAEQYF. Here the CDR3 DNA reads TGTGCCAGTAGTTACCCTACCGGGGCCGAGCAGTACTTC.

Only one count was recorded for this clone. CDR3 DNA: TGTGCCAGCAGCCAGTTGGTCGGGCGGTTTGAAGCTTTCTTT. This translates into CASSQLVGRFEAFF. J is TRBJ1-1 and V is TRBV28; the D is unclear. The CDR3 is 14 amino acids. CDR1 and CDR2 from the germline V gene are MDHEN and SYDVKM. The V and J ends lost 6 bases and 7 bases respectively, with 18 bases between them.

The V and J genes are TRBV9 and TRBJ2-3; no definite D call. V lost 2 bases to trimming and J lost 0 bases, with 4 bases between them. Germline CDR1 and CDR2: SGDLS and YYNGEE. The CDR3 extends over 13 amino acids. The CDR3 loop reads CASSVLSTDTQYF. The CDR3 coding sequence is TGTGCCAGCAGCGTTCTTAGCACAGATACGCAGTATTTT.

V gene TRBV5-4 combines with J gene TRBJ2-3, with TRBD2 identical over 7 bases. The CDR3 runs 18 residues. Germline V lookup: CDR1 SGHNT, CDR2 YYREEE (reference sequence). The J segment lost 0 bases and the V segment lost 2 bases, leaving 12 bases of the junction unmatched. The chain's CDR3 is CASSLPSPSGASTDTQYF. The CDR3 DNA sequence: TGTGCCAGCAGCTTACCGTCTCCTAGCGGTGCTAGCACAGATACGCAGTATTTT.

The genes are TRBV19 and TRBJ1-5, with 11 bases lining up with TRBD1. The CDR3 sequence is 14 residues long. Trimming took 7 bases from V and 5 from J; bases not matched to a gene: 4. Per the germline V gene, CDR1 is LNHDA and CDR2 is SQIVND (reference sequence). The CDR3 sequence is CASKGQGDDQPQHF. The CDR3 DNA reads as TGTGCCAGTAAGGGACAGGGGGATGATCAGCCCCAGCATTTT.

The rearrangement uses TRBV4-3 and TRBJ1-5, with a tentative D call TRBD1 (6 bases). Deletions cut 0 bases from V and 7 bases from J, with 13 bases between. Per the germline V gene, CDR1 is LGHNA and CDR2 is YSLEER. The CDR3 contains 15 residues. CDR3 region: CASSQENREGQPQHF. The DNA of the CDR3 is TGCGCCAGCAGCCAAGAAAACAGGGAAGGGCAGCCCCAGCATTTT.

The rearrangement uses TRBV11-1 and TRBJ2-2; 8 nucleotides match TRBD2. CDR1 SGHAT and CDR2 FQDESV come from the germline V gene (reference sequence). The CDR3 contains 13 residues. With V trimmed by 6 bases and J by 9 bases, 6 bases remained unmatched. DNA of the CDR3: TGTGCCAGCAGAGGACTAGCCCGACGGGAGCTGTTTTTT. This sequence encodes CASRGLARRELFF.

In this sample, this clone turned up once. The CDR3 region is CASSRLATYNEQFF. DNA of the CDR3: TGCGCCAGCAGCCGACTAGCCACCTACAATGAGCAGTTCTTC. V gene TRBV4-1 combines with J gene TRBJ2-1; 7 bases map to TRBD2. J was trimmed by 2 bases and V by 4 bases; bases with no gene match: 2. Germline values: CDR1 MGHRA, CDR2 YSYEKL. The CDR3 is made up of 14 amino acids.

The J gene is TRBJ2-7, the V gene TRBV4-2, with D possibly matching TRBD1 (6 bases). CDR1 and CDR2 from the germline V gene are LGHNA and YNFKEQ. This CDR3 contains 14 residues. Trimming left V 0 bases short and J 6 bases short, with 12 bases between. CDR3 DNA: TGTGCCAGCAGCCAAGAAGGGGGTTTGGGCGAGCAGTACTTC. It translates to CASSQEGGLGEQYF.

The CDR3 nucleotides read TGTGCCAGCAGCTTAGGACCCCCTGAGGCCCAGTACTTC. Protein: CASSLGPPEAQYF. The rearrangement uses TRBV7-3 and TRBJ2-5; D call uncertain. The CDR3 sequence is 13 residues long. CDR1 and CDR2 from the germline V gene are SGHTA and FQGTGA. V lost 2 bases, J lost 9 bases, and 13 bases lay in between.

The CDR3 nucleotides read TGTGCCAGCAGCTTGGCCAAGATAGCGAATACTTACGAGCAGTACTTC. This gives the protein CASSLAKIANTYEQYF. V usage is TRBV5-4 and J usage is TRBJ2-7, with D perhaps matching TRBD2 (5 bases). V was cut by 0 bases and J by 4 bases, with 17 bases left in between. This CDR3 has 16 residues. Per germline, CDR1 SGHNT and CDR2 YYREEE (reference sequence).

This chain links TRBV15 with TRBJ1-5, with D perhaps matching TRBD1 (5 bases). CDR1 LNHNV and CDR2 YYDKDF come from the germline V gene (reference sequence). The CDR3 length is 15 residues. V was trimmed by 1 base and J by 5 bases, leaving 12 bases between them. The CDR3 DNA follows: TGTGCCACCAGCAGAGCTGCAGGGTCGGATCAGCCCCAGCATTTT. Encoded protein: CATSRAAGSDQPQHF.

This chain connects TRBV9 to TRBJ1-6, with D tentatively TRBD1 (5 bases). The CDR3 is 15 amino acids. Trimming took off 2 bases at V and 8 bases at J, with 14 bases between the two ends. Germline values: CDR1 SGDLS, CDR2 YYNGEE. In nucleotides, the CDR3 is TGTGCCAGCAGCGTCAGCCCTCGGGGGGATTCACCCCTCCACTTT. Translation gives CASSVSPRGDSPLHF. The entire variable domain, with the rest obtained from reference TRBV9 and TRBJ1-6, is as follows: DSGVTQTPKHLITATGQRVTLRCSPRSGDLSVYWYQQSLDQGLQFLIQYYNGEERAKGNILERFSAQQFPDLHSELNLSSLELGDSALYFCASSVSPRGDSPLHFGNGTRLTVT.

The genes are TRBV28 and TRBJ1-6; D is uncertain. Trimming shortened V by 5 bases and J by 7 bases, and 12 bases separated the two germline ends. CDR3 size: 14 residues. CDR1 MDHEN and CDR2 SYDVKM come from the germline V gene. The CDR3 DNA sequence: TGTGCCAGCAGTGCCCCAGCGGGCAATTCACCCCTCCACTTT. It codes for CASSAPAGNSPLHF.

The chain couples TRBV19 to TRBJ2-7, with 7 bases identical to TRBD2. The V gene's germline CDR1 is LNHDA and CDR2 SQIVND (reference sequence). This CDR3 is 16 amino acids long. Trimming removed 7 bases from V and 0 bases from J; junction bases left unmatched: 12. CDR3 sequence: CASNMGLAASSYEQYF. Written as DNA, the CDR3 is TGTGCCAGTAATATGGGGCTAGCGGCGAGCTCCTACGAGCAGTACTTC.

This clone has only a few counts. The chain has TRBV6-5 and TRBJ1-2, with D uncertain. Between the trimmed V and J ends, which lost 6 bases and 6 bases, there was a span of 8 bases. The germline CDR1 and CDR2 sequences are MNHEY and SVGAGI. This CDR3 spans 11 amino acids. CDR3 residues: CASRTLHGYTF. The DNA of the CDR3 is TGTGCCAGCAGAACACTACATGGCTACACCTTC.

The CDR3 region has the DNA TGTGCCAGCAGCCCCCTTTTCCCCACCGACAATGAGCAGTTCTTC. This translates into CASSPLFPTDNEQFF. J is TRBJ2-1 and V is TRBV7-9; D gene unclear. The CDR3 runs 15 residues. Germline assignment: CDR1 SEHNR and CDR2 FQNEAQ (reference sequence). The ends were cut back, 5 bases at V and 5 bases at J, with 16 bases in the middle. Filled out from reference TRBV7-9 and TRBJ2-1, the complete variable domain reads DTGVSQNPRHKITKRGQNVTFRCDPISEHNRLYWYRQTLGQGPEFLTYFQNEAQLEKSRLLSDRFSAERPKGSFSTLEIQRTEQGDSAMYLCASSPLFPTDNEQFFGPGTRLTVL.